One and the same sample provided the 20 T cell receptor beta chains below, sequenced in a study of shared clonotypes between healthy human individuals. TCRdb's copy holds only in-frame clones and misses some; the assay was immunoSEQ multiplex PCR. The data show a few million clones, more than 85% seen once. The specimen sequenced was naive CD4+ T cells from PBMCs. Noted subset: CD45RA+ positively selected. These receptors all stem from a man between 18 and 29 years old in good health. Some clones in this sample may be carry-over from other donors' samples.

Remarks on this clone: Different DNA sequences within this sample yield the same CDR3. This chain links TRBV7-9 with TRBJ2-7; the match to TRBD1 covers 10 bases. The germline V gene encodes CDR1 SEHNR and CDR2 FQNEAQ (reference sequence). The trim removed 0 bases at V and 4 bases at J, leaving 3 bases unmatched. This CDR3 region has 15 residues. DNA for the CDR3: TGTGCCAGCAGCTTAGCGCCGGGACAGGGGTACGAGCAGTACTTC. Its translation is CASSLAPGQGYEQYF.

The V and J genes are TRBV5-1 and TRBJ1-1; TRBD1 matches at 7 bases. CDR1 and CDR2 from the germline V gene are SGHRS and YFSETQ. V was pared by 4 bases and J by 4 bases, with 10 bases of the junction left unmatched. The CDR3 sequence is 15 residues long. DNA for the CDR3: TGCGCCAGCAGCAGCCAGACAGGGAGGGTCACTGAAGCTTTCTTT. Translated, it gives CASSSQTGRVTEAFF. Supplemented by reference TRBV5-1 and TRBJ1-1, the full variable domain reads KAGVTQTPRYLIKTRGQQVTLSCSPISGHRSVSWYQQTPGQGLQFLFEYFSETQRNKGNFPGRFSGRQFSNSRSEMNVSTLELGDSALYLCASSSQTGRVTEAFFGQGTRLTVV.

The V gene is TRBV28, the J gene TRBJ1-3; D gene uncertain. Germline V gene data show CDR1 as MDHEN and CDR2 as SYDVKM. Trimming removed 7 bases at V and 1 base at J, with 8 bases between. CDR3 length: 13 residues. CDR3 bases: TGTGCCAGCACCCTCCTATCTGGAAACACCATATATTTT. Translated, it gives CASTLLSGNTIYF.

V is TRBV5-1 and J is TRBJ2-3; D call uncertain. Trimming removed 0 bases at V and 1 base at J, with 9 bases between. Germline CDR1 reads SGHRS; CDR2 reads YFSETQ. The CDR3 consists of 15 residues. The CDR3 here is CASSLERAGTDTQYF. The CDR3 DNA follows: TGCGCCAGCAGCTTGGAAAGAGCTGGCACAGATACGCAGTATTTT.

V and J are TRBV7-2 and TRBJ1-2; TRBD1 might be the D (5 bases). The length of the CDR3 is 13 residues. Germline V gene lookup returns CDR1 SGHTA and CDR2 FQGNSA. The V end lost 4 bases, the J end lost 2 bases, and 8 bases lay between the germline ends. In DNA form, the CDR3 reads TGTGCCAGCAGCTGGGGCGGGAACTATGGCTACACCTTC. Its protein is CASSWGGNYGYTF.

The V call is TRBV7-8, the J call TRBJ2-2, with D possibly being TRBD2 (5 bases). Trimming took 1 base from V and 5 from J, leaving 11 bases between them. CDR1 and CDR2 (germline): SGHVS, FQNEAQ. The CDR3 spans 15 residues. CDR3 amino acids: CASSLVLSGTGELFF. As DNA, the CDR3 is TGTGCCAGCAGCTTAGTCCTATCGGGGACCGGGGAGCTGTTTTTT.

The CDR3 reads CASSQGINEKLFF. CDR3 in DNA: TGTGCCAGCAGCCAGGGGATAAATGAAAAACTGTTTTTT. V usage is TRBV7-8 and J usage is TRBJ1-4, with TRBD1 as a possible D gene (6 bases). The V gene's germline CDR1 is SGHVS and CDR2 FQNEAQ. This CDR3 comprises 13 residues. V dropped 5 bases and J dropped 5 bases, with 9 bases sitting between them.

This clone was found a few times. V is TRBV5-1 and J is TRBJ1-3; D is undetermined. Looked up from germline, CDR1 is SGHRS and CDR2 is YFSETQ. The CDR3 is made up of 12 amino acids. V was clipped by 6 bases and J by 4 bases, with 8 bases between them. The CDR3 here is CASTSEGNTIYF. CDR3 bases: TGCGCCAGCACCTCGGAAGGAAACACCATATATTTT.

This clone was seen only once. This sequence joins TRBV5-6 and TRBJ2-3; D is perhaps TRBD1 or TRBD2 (5 bases each). The CDR3 consists of 15 residues. Germline V gene data show CDR1 as SGHDT and CDR2 as YYEEEE. V lost 4 bases and J 6 bases, leaving 18 bases between the germline ends. This chain's CDR3 is CASSVGPAFRDTQYF. The CDR3 nucleotides read TGTGCCAGCAGCGTGGGACCGGCATTTCGGGATACGCAGTATTTT.

This clone was seen a handful of times. The gene calls are TRBV19 and TRBJ2-1; D unresolved. Germline-derived CDR1 and CDR2 are LNHDA and SQIVND (reference sequence). The CDR3 has 14 residues. The V gene lost 7 bases and the J gene lost 0 bases, with 10 bases spanning the gap. The CDR3: CASNRPPSYNEQFF. CDR3 DNA sequence: TGTGCCAGTAATCGGCCTCCCTCCTACAATGAGCAGTTCTTC.

V usage is TRBV21-1 and J usage is TRBJ2-5; TRBD2 is the table's D call and was not checked against the DNA. TRBV21-1 is a recognized pseudogene. There are 14 residues in the CDR3. CDR3 in DNA: TGTGCCAGCAGCAACGGGGTATACCAAGAGACCCAGTACTTC. Its translation: CASSNGVYQETQYF.

The chain couples TRBV29-1 to TRBJ2-1; D unresolved. V shed 4 bases and J shed 15 bases, with 19 bases lying between them. The CDR3 covers 12 residues. The V gene's germline CDR1 is SQVTM and CDR2 ANQGSEA. CDR3 amino acids: CSVAGFWGGRFF. The CDR3 DNA is TGCAGCGTTGCAGGTTTTTGGGGTGGTCGGTTCTTC.

The chain recombines TRBV7-3 with TRBJ2-7; 9 nucleotides line up with TRBD2. The germline gives CDR1 SGHTA, CDR2 FQGTGA. This CDR3 region has 14 residues. J lost 7 bases, V lost 3 bases, and 7 bases had no gene match. CDR3 bases: TGTGCCAGCAGCTTGCGGGAGGGCCAAGGGGAGCAGTACTTC. Its protein is CASSLREGQGEQYF.

This rearrangement joins TRBV7-2 to TRBJ2-7, with TRBD2 matching 8 bases. Trimming at V came to 6 bases and at J to 0 bases, leaving 10 bases not matched to a gene. Germline V lookup: CDR1 SGHTA, CDR2 FQGNSA. The length of the CDR3 is 16 residues. The CDR3 nucleotides read TGTGCCAGCAGTCTACCCTCTAGCGGGTACTCCTACGAGCAGTACTTC. Protein product: CASSLPSSGYSYEQYF. The variable domain in full, with the rest retrieved from reference TRBV7-2 and TRBJ2-7, is GAGVSQSPSNKVTEKGKDVELRCDPISGHTALYWYRQSLGQGLEFLIYFQGNSAPDKSGLPSDRFSAERTGGSVSTLTIQRTQQEDSAVYLCASSLPSSGYSYEQYFGPGTRLTVT.

V gene TRBV29-1 combines with J gene TRBJ2-2, with a tentative D call TRBD1 (6 bases). Trimming removed 7 bases from V and 7 bases from J, with 16 bases in between. The CDR3 has 13 amino acids. The germline CDR1 and CDR2 sequences are SQVTM and ANQGSEA. The CDR3 coding sequence is TGCAGCGCACAGGGATTTCTGGGCGGGGAGCTGTTTTTT. Protein product: CSAQGFLGGELFF.

The chain combines TRBV4-2 with TRBJ1-1, with TRBD1 matching 8 bases. Trimming at V came to 0 bases and at J to 10 bases, leaving 7 bases not matched to a gene. This CDR3 spans 14 amino acids. Germline-derived CDR1 and CDR2 are LGHNA and YNFKEQ. The chain's CDR3 is CASSQERDRGLAFF. In nucleotides, the CDR3 is TGTGCCAGCAGCCAAGAGAGAGACAGGGGTTTAGCTTTCTTT.

About this clone: The junction shows a germline mismatch at one end, possibly a read error. This sequence joins TRBV18 and TRBJ2-1; TRBD2 aligns across 9 bases. The CDR3 sequence is 14 residues long. Germline V gives CDR1 KGHSH, CDR2 LQKENI. The CDR3 protein is CASSPRREGNGQFF. In DNA form, the CDR3 reads TGTGCCAGCTCACCACGGCGGGAGGGAAATGGGCAGTTCTTC.

The count of this clone is one. The V and J genes are TRBV5-1 and TRBJ2-5; 9 bases align to TRBD2. Germline V gene data show CDR1 as SGHRS and CDR2 as YFSETQ. Trimming cost V 2 bases and J 1 base; bases outside gene matches: 3. The CDR3 covers 15 residues. CDR3 nucleotides: TGCGCCAGCAGCTTTTTACTAGCGGGCCAAGAGACCCAGTACTTC. It specifies CASSFLLAGQETQYF.

The J gene is TRBJ2-1, the V gene TRBV7-2; 9 positions agree with TRBD1. The germline CDR1 and CDR2 sequences are SGHTA and FQGNSA. Losses at the gene ends were 6 bases for V and 3 bases for J; bases not matched to a gene: 12. The CDR3 length is 17 residues. CDR3 in DNA: TGTGCCAGCAGTCTCTCGTTCACGGGACAGGGCTACAATGAGCAGTTCTTC. Amino acids: CASSLSFTGQGYNEQFF.

The gene calls are TRBV25-1 and TRBJ1-3, with unresolved D. Trimming shortened V by 5 bases and J by 4 bases, and 18 bases separated the two germline ends. CDR1 is MGHDK, CDR2 SYGVNS, per germline. The CDR3 has 16 residues. The CDR3 DNA is TGTGCCAGCAGTTTGTTCAGTGAGGTGGGCGGAAACACCATATATTTT. This sequence encodes CASSLFSEVGGNTIYF.